Listed here are 3 T cell receptor beta chains from one sample, sequenced in a study of blood T cell repertoires in COVID-19. The method was immunoSEQ multiplex PCR; TCRdb's version includes in-frame clones alone and lacks a portion of them. Of tens of thousands of clones detected, 75% to 95% appear once; the ten largest clones hold over 2%. Sequenced sample: peripheral blood. These receptors came from a man aged 60 to 69 with acute or convalescent COVID-19.

The CDR3, as DNA: TGTGCCAGCAGCTTAGGCGGACAGGGTTTTGATGGGGCCAAAAACATTCAGTACTTC. It encodes CASSLGGQGFDGAKNIQYF. The gene calls are TRBV13 and TRBJ2-4; 8 bases fit TRBD1. The CDR3 sequence is 19 residues long. Germline V gene lookup returns CDR1 PRHDT and CDR2 FYEKMQ (reference sequence). V lost 0 bases to trimming and J lost 1 base; unmatched junction nucleotides: 11. The whole variable domain, remainder taken from reference TRBV13 and TRBJ2-4, is AAGVIQSPRHLIKEKRETATLKCYPIPRHDTVYWYQQGPGQDPQFLISFYEKMQSDKGSIPDRFSAQQFSDYHSELNMSSLELGDSALYFCASSLGGQGFDGAKNIQYFGAGTRLSVL.

The V call is TRBV5-4, the J call TRBJ2-3; no firm D call. The V gene lost 7 bases and the J gene lost 0 bases, with 18 bases spanning the gap. CDR3 length: 16 residues. Germline values: CDR1 SGHNT, CDR2 YYREEE (reference sequence). The CDR3 protein is CASQLGYSTSTDTQYF. The CDR3, as DNA: TGTGCCAGCCAGCTTGGATACAGCACTAGCACAGATACGCAGTATTTT.

J is TRBJ2-2 and V is TRBV28, with 14 bases matching TRBD2. Trimming at V came to 3 bases and at J to 7 bases, leaving 7 bases not matched to a gene. Germline-derived CDR1 and CDR2 are MDHEN and SYDVKM. CDR3 length equals 17 residues. The chain's CDR3 is CASSFPGTSGSFGELFF. In DNA form, the CDR3 reads TGTGCCAGCAGTTTCCCCGGGACTAGCGGGAGTTTCGGGGAGCTGTTTTTT. Together with reference TRBV28 and TRBJ2-2, the CDR3 gives the full variable domain: DVKVTQSSRYLVKRTGEKVFLECVQDMDHENMFWYRQDPGLGLRLIYFSYDVKMKEKGDIPEGYSVSREKKERFSLILESASTNQTSMYLCASSFPGTSGSFGELFFGEGSRLTVL.